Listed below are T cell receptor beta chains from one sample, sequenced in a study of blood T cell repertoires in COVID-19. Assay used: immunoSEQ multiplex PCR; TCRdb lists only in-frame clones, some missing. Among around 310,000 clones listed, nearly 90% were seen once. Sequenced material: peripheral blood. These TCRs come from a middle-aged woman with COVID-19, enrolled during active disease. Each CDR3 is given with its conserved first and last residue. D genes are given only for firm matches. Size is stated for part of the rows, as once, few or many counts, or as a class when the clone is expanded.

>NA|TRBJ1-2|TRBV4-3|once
CASSQGGRFRGQHGYTF
TGCGCCAGCAGCCAAGGGGGCCGGTTTAGGGGCCAACATGGCTACACCTTC
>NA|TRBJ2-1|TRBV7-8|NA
CASTQVVRAYNEQFF
TGTGCCAGCACCCAAGTTGTCAGGGCCTACAATGAGCAGTTCTTC
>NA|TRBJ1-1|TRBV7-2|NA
CASRPTGYTEAFF
TGTGCCAGCAGGCCTACAGGGTACACTGAAGCTTTCTTT
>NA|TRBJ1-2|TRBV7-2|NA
CASSLSREDSYGYTF
TGTGCCAGCAGCTTAAGCAGGGAGGATAGCTATGGCTACACCTTC
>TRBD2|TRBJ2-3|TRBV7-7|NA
CASSFFPCRLAEGTDTQYF
TGTGCTAGCAGCTTTTTCCCTTGTCGGCTAGCGGAGGGCACAGATACGCAGTATTTT
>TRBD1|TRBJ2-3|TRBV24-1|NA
CATSGGQGRADTQYF
TGTGCCACCAGTGGTGGACAGGGTCGTGCAGATACGCAGTATTTT
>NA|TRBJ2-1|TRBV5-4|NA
CASSAIEDEQFF
TGTGCCAGCAGCGCAATCGAGGATGAGCAGTTCTTC
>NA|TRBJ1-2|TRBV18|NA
CASSPPGLGDYGYTF
TGTGCCAGCTCACCTCCGGGACTGGGGGACTATGGCTACACCTTC
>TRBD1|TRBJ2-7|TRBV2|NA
CASRVRQGNVNEQYF
TGTGCCAGCAGGGTTAGACAGGGTAATGTGAACGAGCAGTACTTC
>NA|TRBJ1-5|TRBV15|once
CATSRDREGVNQPQHF
TGTGCCACCAGCAGAGATCGCGAAGGGGTAAATCAGCCCCAGCATTTT
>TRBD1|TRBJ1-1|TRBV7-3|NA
CASSLGQGNTEAFF
TGTGCCAGCAGCCTCGGACAGGGGAACACTGAAGCTTTCTTT
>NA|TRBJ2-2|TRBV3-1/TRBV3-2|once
CASSQIPSEYTGELFF
TGTGCCAGCAGCCAAATCCCTAGCGAATATACCGGGGAGCTGTTTTTT
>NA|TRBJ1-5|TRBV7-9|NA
CASSLATDRQPQHF
TGTGCCAGCAGCTTAGCGACGGACAGACAGCCCCAGCATTTT
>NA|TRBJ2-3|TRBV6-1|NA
CASSAALQGGTDTQYF
TGTGCCAGCAGTGCGGCTCTACAGGGTGGCACAGATACGCAGTATTTT
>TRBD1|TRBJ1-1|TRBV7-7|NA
CASSLDRDTEAFF
TGTGCTAGCAGCCTGGACAGGGACACTGAAGCTTTCTTT
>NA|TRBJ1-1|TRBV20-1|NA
CSAPRREGAFF
TGCAGTGCCCCCCGCAGGGAAGGAGCTTTCTTT
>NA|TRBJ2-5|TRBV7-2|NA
CASSSGAAQETQYF
TGTGCCAGCAGTTCAGGGGCGGCTCAAGAGACCCAGTACTTC
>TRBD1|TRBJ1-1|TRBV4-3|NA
CASSQEVGQKNTEAFF
TGCGCCAGCAGCCAAGAAGTGGGACAGAAGAACACTGAAGCTTTCTTT
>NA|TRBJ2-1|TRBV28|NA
CASSLPPVDNEQFF
TGTGCCAGCAGTTTACCGCCTGTAGACAATGAGCAGTTCTTC
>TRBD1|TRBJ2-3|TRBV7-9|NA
CASSPGQVTDTQYF
TGTGCCAGCAGCCCGGGACAGGTCACAGATACGCAGTATTTT
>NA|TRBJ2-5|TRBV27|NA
CASSLSKGPRGTQYF
TGTGCCAGCAGTTTATCGAAGGGACCGCGGGGGACCCAGTACTTC
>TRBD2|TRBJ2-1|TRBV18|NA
CASSPVHSGRALGEQFF
TGTGCCAGCTCACCAGTCCATAGCGGGAGGGCCCTTGGAGAGCAGTTCTTC
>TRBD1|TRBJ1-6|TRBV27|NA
CASSMGQGAGIGVYSPLHF
TGTGCCAGCAGTATGGGACAGGGGGCAGGCATAGGGGTTTATTCACCCCTCCACTTT
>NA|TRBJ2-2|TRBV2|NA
CATQRTDTGELFF
TGTGCCACCCAGAGGACAGACACCGGGGAGCTGTTTTTT
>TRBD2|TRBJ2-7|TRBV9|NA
CASSISGGASEQYF
TGTGCCAGCAGCATTAGCGGGGGGGCTAGCGAGCAGTACTTC
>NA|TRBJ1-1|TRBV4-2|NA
CASSHEVLWKAFF
TGTGCCAGCAGCCATGAGGTCCTATGGAAAGCTTTCTTT
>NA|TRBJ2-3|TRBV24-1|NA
CATAGSRGLTDTQYF
TGTGCCACCGCCGGTAGCAGGGGCCTCACAGATACGCAGTATTTT
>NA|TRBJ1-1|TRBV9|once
CASSVAGRTGTEAFF
TGTGCCAGCAGCGTAGCTGGGAGGACGGGCACTGAAGCTTTCTTT
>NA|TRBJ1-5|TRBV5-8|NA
CASADSRPQHF
TGTGCCAGCGCAGATTCTCGCCCCCAGCATTTT
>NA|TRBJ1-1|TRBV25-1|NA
CASTAGKNTEAFF
TGTGCCAGCACGGCAGGAAAGAACACTGAAGCTTTCTTT
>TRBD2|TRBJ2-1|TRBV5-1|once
CASSSGLAGVNNEQFF
TGCGCCAGCAGCTCCGGACTAGCGGGAGTCAACAATGAGCAGTTCTTC
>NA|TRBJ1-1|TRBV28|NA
CASSFFQGLTEAFF
TGTGCCAGCAGTTTTTTCCAGGGGCTCACTGAAGCTTTCTTT
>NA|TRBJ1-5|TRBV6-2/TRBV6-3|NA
CASSYGAGISNQPQHF
TGTGCCAGCAGTTACGGAGCAGGGATTAGCAATCAGCCCCAGCATTTT
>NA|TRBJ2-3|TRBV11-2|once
CASSFFRDVEDTQYF
TGTGCCAGCAGCTTCTTCCGGGATGTGGAAGATACGCAGTATTTT
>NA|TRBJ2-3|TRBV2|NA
CASSKTSTDTQYF
TGTGCCAGCAGTAAGACTAGCACAGATACGCAGTATTTT
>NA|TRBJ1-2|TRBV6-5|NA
CASSPSVYNYGYTF
TGTGCCAGCAGTCCCTCGGTGTACAACTATGGCTACACCTTC
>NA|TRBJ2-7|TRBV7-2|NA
CASSLALDSGYEQYF
TGTGCCAGCAGCTTAGCGCTTGATAGCGGCTACGAGCAGTACTTC
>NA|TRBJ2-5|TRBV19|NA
CASSIGPSQETQYF
TGTGCCAGTAGTATAGGGCCAAGCCAAGAGACCCAGTACTTC
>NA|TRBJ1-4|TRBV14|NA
CASSQRARTANEKLFF
TGTGCCAGCAGCCAGAGGGCTCGGACAGCTAATGAAAAACTGTTTTTT
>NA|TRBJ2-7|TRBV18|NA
CASSPQGISYEQYF
TGTGCCAGCTCACCGCAGGGGATTTCCTACGAGCAGTACTTC
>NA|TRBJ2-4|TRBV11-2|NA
CASSLETANIQYF
TGTGCCAGCAGCTTAGAGACAGCGAACATTCAGTACTTC
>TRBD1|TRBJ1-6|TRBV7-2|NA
CASSLVVRGPNSPLHF
TGTGCCAGCAGCTTGGTCGTCAGGGGGCCCAATTCACCCCTCCACTTT
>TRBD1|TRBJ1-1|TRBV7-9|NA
CASSRRDRVVWNTEAFF
TGTGCCAGCAGCCGCCGGGACAGGGTTGTTTGGAACACTGAAGCTTTCTTT
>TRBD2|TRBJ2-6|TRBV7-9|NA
CASSRGGSGANVLTF
TGTGCCAGCAGCCGGGGGGGCTCTGGGGCCAACGTCCTGACTTTC
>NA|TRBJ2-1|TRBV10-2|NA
CASGGSGPYNEQFF
TGCGCCAGCGGGGGTAGCGGCCCATACAATGAGCAGTTCTTC
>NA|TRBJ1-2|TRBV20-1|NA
CSGLAYGYTF
TGCAGTGGTTTGGCTTATGGCTACACCTTC